This T cell receptor beta chain was documented in a study of metastatic and nonmetastatic thyroid tumors. TCRdb re-called the PCR reads via MiXCR. The sample lists around 41,000 clones; about 3.2% were seen once. Each patient came to thyroid surgery without any prior treatment (of any kind). Trimming took off 5 bases at V and 6 bases at J, with 17 bases between the two ends. CDR1 and CDR2 (germline): DFQATT, SNEGSKA (reference sequence). The CDR3 loop spans 15 amino acids. This clonotype was obtained from a female donor with papillary thyroid cancer or a benign thyroid nodule (not recorded which). Some clones in this sample may be carry-over from other donors' samples. The specimen was blood. The rearrangement joins TRBV20-1 to TRBJ1-6; perhaps TRBD1 as D (5 bases). CDR3 sequence (DNA): TGCAGTGCTCCGCCCGTCGGGGGATCTAATTCACCCCTCCACTTT. Its protein product is CSAPPVGGSNSPLHF.